This T cell receptor (beta chain) was profiled in a study of blood T cell repertoires in COVID-19. Looked up from germline, CDR1 is SGHTA and CDR2 is FQGNSA. Trimming took 5 bases from V and 4 from J; bases not matched to a gene: 10. The CDR3 runs to 15 residues. Only in-frame clones appear in the TCRdb table, and some are missing; sequencing was by immunoSEQ multiplex PCR. The sample includes approximately 70,000 clones, 80% to 85% of them seen just once. The source is an older woman with acute or convalescent COVID-19. The material sequenced was peripheral blood. The chain links TRBV7-2 to TRBJ1-1; 7 bases fit TRBD1. CDR3: CASSPTQGTLTEAFF. CDR3 coding DNA: TGTGCCAGCAGCCCTACACAGGGGACCCTCACTGAAGCTTTCTTT.